One and the same sample provided the 21 T cell receptor beta chains below, sequenced in a study of vaccination effects on CD4 cells after COVID-19. TCRdb keeps only in-frame clones here, not all; method: immunoSEQ multiplex PCR. This table has under 65,000 clones, around three quarters appearing once. Within the ViraFEST assay, antigen-specific CD4+ T cells underwent expansion with viral peptide pools prior to sequencing. An approximately nine-day culture period preceded the isolation of CD4+ T cells. This person caught SARS-CoV-2 sometime from March to December 2020, and PCR testing confirmed the infection. These TCRs' antigens remain unknown. Sequencing used CD4+ T cells from PBMCs cultured with HIV peptides, obtained before COVID-19 vaccination. Subset: HIV-1 Nef peptide pool negative control/reference culture. The receptors derive from a human donor who had a prior SARS-CoV-2 infection.

This clone was observed a handful of times. The rearrangement joins TRBV7-8 to TRBJ2-2, with D perhaps matching TRBD1 or TRBD2 (5 bases each). The CDR3 loop spans 14 amino acids. Germline V gene sequence: CDR1 SGHVS, CDR2 FQNEAQ. V was clipped by 3 bases and J by 6 bases, with 11 bases between them. The CDR3 sequence is CASSLLVGAGELFF. The CDR3 coding sequence is TGTGCCAGCAGCTTGCTAGTGGGGGCCGGGGAGCTGTTTTTT.

This chain links TRBV5-6 with TRBJ1-2; 10 bases agree with TRBD1. J was trimmed by 3 bases and V by 0 bases; bases with no gene match: 2. This CDR3 region has 15 residues. From germline, CDR1 is SGHDT and CDR2 YYEEEE. The CDR3, as DNA: TGTGCCAGCAGCTTGGCGGACAGGGGGTACTATGGCTACACCTTC. Amino acids: CASSLADRGYYGYTF.

The chain joins TRBV15 to TRBJ2-4; D is possibly TRBD1 (6 bases). Germline V lookup: CDR1 LNHNV, CDR2 YYDKDF (reference sequence). The V end lost 6 bases, the J end lost 8 bases, and 17 bases lay between the germline ends. The CDR3 loop spans 14 amino acids. The DNA for the CDR3 is TGTGCCACCAGGCCAGGGGAAACGACGTACATTCAGTACTTC. Protein: CATRPGETTYIQYF.

Details on this clone: At one boundary the junction diverges from the germline segment, which might be a read error. The chain links TRBV29-1 to TRBJ1-4; D not certain. Germline loops: CDR1 SQVTM, CDR2 ANQGSEA. CDR3 length: 13 residues. The CDR3 coding sequence is TGCAGCGCTGAACGGCTACCGAATGAAAAACTGTTTTTT. Amino acid sequence: CSAERLPNEKLFF.

The chain joins TRBV2 to TRBJ2-3; D is unresolved. Germline CDR1 and CDR2: SNHLY and FYNNEI. V was shortened by 6 bases and J by 2 bases, with 15 bases between the two germline ends. CDR3 size: 15 residues. CDR3 region: CASSPLGSNTDTQYF. In nucleotides, the CDR3 is TGTGCCAGCAGCCCTCTAGGCTCCAACACAGATACGCAGTATTTT.

V and J are TRBV5-1 and TRBJ2-7; 7 bases are a match to TRBD1. After removal of 4 bases from V and 3 bases from J, the junction contained 13 bases not matched to a gene. This CDR3 contains 16 residues. Per germline, CDR1 SGHRS and CDR2 YFSETQ. In DNA, the CDR3 is TGCGCCAGCAGCATTACCTGGGACAGAGGGATCTACGAGCAGTACTTC. Amino acid sequence: CASSITWDRGIYEQYF.

The rearrangement uses TRBV5-6 and TRBJ2-6; D may be TRBD1 (6 bases). V lost 5 bases and J 4 bases, leaving 13 bases between the germline ends. The CDR3 has 15 amino acids. Germline loops: CDR1 SGHDT, CDR2 YYEEEE. The CDR3 DNA sequence: TGTGCCAGCAGGCTACAGGGAAGAGGGGCCAACGTCCTGACTTTC. It specifies CASRLQGRGANVLTF. The variable domain in full, completed from reference TRBV5-6 and TRBJ2-6, reads DAGVTQSPTHLIKTRGQQVTLRCSPKSGHDTVSWYQQALGQGPQFIFQYYEEEERQRGNFPDRFSGHQFPNYSSELNVNALLLGDSALYLCASRLQGRGANVLTFGAGSRLTVL.

The CDR3 loop reads CASSRERGSYEQYF. DNA of the CDR3: TGCGCCAGCAGCCGAGAACGGGGGTCCTACGAGCAGTACTTC. V and J are TRBV5-1 and TRBJ2-7; D is possibly TRBD2 (6 bases). The CDR3 extends over 14 amino acids. V gave up 4 bases and J gave up 1 base, with 12 bases separating them. From germline, CDR1 is SGHRS and CDR2 YFSETQ.

A few counts support this clone. This chain links TRBV2 with TRBJ2-7, with D hard to call. V lost 4 bases and J lost 5, with 9 bases in between. The CDR3 has 12 amino acids. Germline V gene lookup returns CDR1 SNHLY and CDR2 FYNNEI. The DNA for the CDR3 is TGTGCCAGCAGTGTTTGGCGCGACGAGCAGTACTTC. This codes for CASSVWRDEQYF.

This rearrangement joins TRBV2 to TRBJ2-7, with D possibly being TRBD1 (5 bases). There are 12 residues in the CDR3. In germline, CDR1 is SNHLY, CDR2 FYNNEI. V was cut by 7 bases and J by 6 bases, with 13 bases left in between. The CDR3 nucleotides are TGTGCCAGCAAAGTGCAGGGCTCCGAGCAGTACTTC. It yields the protein CASKVQGSEQYF.

V is TRBV5-6 and J is TRBJ2-7; 7 positions agree with TRBD1. Germline V gene data show CDR1 as SGHDT and CDR2 as YYEEEE. The CDR3 is made up of 17 amino acids. V dropped 1 base and J dropped 0; count of bases not matched to a gene: 10. CDR3 amino acids: CASSLYRGQRSSYEQYF. CDR3 bases: TGTGCCAGCAGCTTGTACCGGGGACAGCGAAGCTCCTACGAGCAGTACTTC.

This sequence joins TRBV18 and TRBJ2-5; D remains unclear. CDR3 length equals 13 residues. Germline CDR1 reads KGHSH; CDR2 reads LQKENI. V gave up 3 bases and J gave up 3 bases, with 8 bases separating them. The CDR3 DNA follows: TGTGCCAGCTCACCTAACTTGGAAGAGACCCAGTACTTC. It encodes CASSPNLEETQYF.

The chain uses TRBV2 and TRBJ2-7; D may be TRBD1 or TRBD2 (5 bases each). CDR1 and CDR2 (germline): SNHLY, FYNNEI. Trimming cost V 3 bases and J 1 base, with 10 bases left between them. The CDR3 is 14 amino acids. CDR3 amino acids: CASSDQGGSYEQYF. The CDR3 nucleotides are TGTGCCAGCAGTGACCAGGGCGGGTCCTACGAGCAGTACTTC.

The rearrangement links TRBV18 to TRBJ2-3, with a tentative D call TRBD2 (5 bases). The V gene's germline CDR1 is KGHSH and CDR2 LQKENI. The CDR3 runs to 15 residues. The V and J ends lost 6 bases and 2 bases respectively, with 15 bases between them. The DNA of the CDR3 is TGTGCCAGCTCCCACCGCCGGGAACCCACAGATACGCAGTATTTT. This gives the protein CASSHRREPTDTQYF.

This clone was picked up a small number of times. V usage is TRBV30 and J usage is TRBJ1-5; D is uncertain. The CDR3 sequence is 15 residues long. V was clipped by 0 bases and J by 4 bases, with 13 bases between them. Germline CDR1 is GTSNPN and CDR2 is SVGIG (reference sequence). The DNA for the CDR3 is TGTGCCTGGAGTGTACCCCATTTTGGAAATCAGCCCCAGCATTTT. Protein sequence: CAWSVPHFGNQPQHF.

Only a few counts were recorded for this clone. This chain links TRBV7-2 with TRBJ2-1, with TRBD2 identical over 9 bases. V shed 7 bases, J shed 1 base, and the junction held 5 bases outside the gene matches. The CDR3 totals 15 residues. Germline values: CDR1 SGHTA, CDR2 FQGNSA. CDR3 region: CASKGGRASYNEQFF. Here the CDR3 DNA reads TGTGCCAGCAAAGGCGGGAGGGCTTCCTACAATGAGCAGTTCTTC.

The chain recombines TRBV14 with TRBJ2-1, with TRBD2 matching over 8 bases. The V gene's germline CDR1 is SGHDN and CDR2 FVKESK. The junction had 11 bases not matched to a gene; V was cut back by 4 bases and J by 9 bases. This CDR3 spans 15 amino acids. The CDR3 is CASSPLLAAYGEQFF. The CDR3 bases are TGTGCCAGCAGCCCTCTACTAGCGGCGTATGGTGAGCAGTTCTTC.

J is TRBJ2-7 and V is TRBV18, with no clear D. From germline, CDR1 is KGHSH and CDR2 LQKENI. The ends were cut back, 3 bases at V and 0 bases at J, with 9 bases in the middle. The CDR3 covers 14 residues. CDR3 sequence (DNA): TGTGCCAGCTCACCTACAGCTAGCTCCTACGAGCAGTACTTC. This translates into CASSPTASSYEQYF.

This clone has just a few counts. The chain links TRBV4-2 to TRBJ1-6, with 8 bases aligning to TRBD1. The germline V gene encodes CDR1 LGHNA and CDR2 YNFKEQ. The CDR3 loop spans 16 amino acids. Trimming took 0 bases from V and 8 from J; bases not matched to a gene: 6. As DNA, the CDR3 is TGTGCCAGCAGCCAAGAAGGGGGACAGGATCATTCACCCCTCCACTTT. The encoded protein is CASSQEGGQDHSPLHF.

V gene TRBV5-4 combines with J gene TRBJ2-1; 8 positions match TRBD2. The V segment lost 2 bases and the J segment 5 bases; nucleotides outside the gene matches: 9. Germline assignment: CDR1 SGHNT and CDR2 YYREEE (reference sequence). The CDR3 covers 16 residues. In DNA, the CDR3 is TGTGCCAGCAGCTTCATCCCGACGGGGGGGGACAATGAGCAGTTCTTC. Its protein is CASSFIPTGGDNEQFF.

The rearrangement joins TRBV6-5 to TRBJ2-3, with 9 bases matching TRBD1. CDR3 length equals 14 residues. Trimming removed 11 bases from V and 2 bases from J; junction bases left unmatched: 8. In germline, CDR1 is MNHEY, CDR2 SVGAGI. The DNA of the CDR3 is TGTGCCCAGGACGGGACAGGGCACACAGATACGCAGTATTTT. Residues: CAQDGTGHTDTQYF.